The next 2 T cell receptor beta chains were all read from a single sample in a study of OX40 agonist ivuxolimab in advanced cancers. Measured with immunoSEQ multiplex PCR; TCRdb has only the in-frame clones, and not every one. The table has approximately 90,000 clones, 87% seen once. The sequences come from CD4+ or CD8+ T cells sorted from blood, collected in a trial of the OX40 agonist ivuxolimab. These receptor sequences come from an adult with an advanced solid tumor such as melanoma, head and neck, liver or kidney cancer.

This clone was seen just once. This rearrangement joins TRBV28 to TRBJ2-6; maybe TRBD1 (6 bases). The CDR3 spans 15 residues. Germline lookup yields CDR1 MDHEN and CDR2 SYDVKM. V was clipped by 4 bases and J by 1 base, with 8 bases between them. CDR3 residues: CASSYTGSGANVLTF. The CDR3 DNA reads TGTGCCAGCAGTTATACAGGGTCTGGGGCCAACGTCCTGACTTTC.

This rearrangement joins TRBV7-2 to TRBJ1-4, with a possible D match to TRBD1 (6 bases). The CDR3 runs to 14 residues. CDR1 and CDR2 (germline): SGHTA, FQGNSA. V lost 4 bases and J 4 bases, leaving 10 bases between the germline ends. CDR3: CASSSLQGNEKLFF. DNA for the CDR3: TGTGCCAGCAGCTCGTTACAGGGTAATGAAAAACTGTTTTTT.